The subject of this entry is one T cell receptor (beta chain). The antigen is undetermined. This record belongs to a study of T cell responses to AZD1222 COVID-19 vaccine. The length of the CDR3 is 12 residues. V was clipped by 7 bases and J by 7 bases, with 11 bases between them. Germline loops: CDR1 LGHDT, CDR2 YNNKEL (reference sequence). TCRdb keeps only in-frame clones here, not all; method: immunoSEQ multiplex PCR. This table has about 92,000 clones, approximately 86% appearing once. Study-wide results and caveats: Reports indicate that nearly half of spike-specific TCRs are directed at unmutated variant regions. Females outnumbered males among donors, who were mostly white British; clonal diversity was possibly underestimated. An increase in Spike-specific TCR breadth and depth was observed after two AZD1222 doses.

Sequenced here: peripheral blood, sampled on day 0 of AZD1222 vaccination. The chain recombines TRBV3-1 (or the pseudogene TRBV3-2) with TRBJ2-1; D is undetermined. The clonotype comes from an adult in good health. CDR3 amino acids: CASTRLGNEQFF. DNA of the CDR3: TGTGCCAGCACCAGACTGGGGAATGAGCAGTTCTTC.